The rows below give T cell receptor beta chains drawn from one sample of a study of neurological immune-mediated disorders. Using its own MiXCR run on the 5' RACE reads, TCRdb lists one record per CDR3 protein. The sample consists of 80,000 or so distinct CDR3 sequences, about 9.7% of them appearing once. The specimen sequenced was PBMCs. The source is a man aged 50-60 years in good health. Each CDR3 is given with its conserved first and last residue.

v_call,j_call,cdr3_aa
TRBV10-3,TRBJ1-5,CAISERGSDQPQHF
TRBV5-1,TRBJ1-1,CASSIENTEAFF
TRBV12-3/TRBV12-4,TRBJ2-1,CASSVSNEQFF
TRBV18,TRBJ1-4,CASSRDRENEKLFF
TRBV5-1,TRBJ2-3,CASSPYQGRGVADTQYF
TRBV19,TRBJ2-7,CASSRQASYEQYF
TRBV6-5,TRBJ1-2,CASSYSLSTYGYTF
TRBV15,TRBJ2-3,CATSGALTGASEDTQYF
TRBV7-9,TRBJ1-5,CASSLGQAVGQPQHF
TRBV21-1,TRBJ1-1,CASSKVLGRTGTEAFF
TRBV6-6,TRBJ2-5,CASRDSGQETQYF
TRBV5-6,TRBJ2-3,CASSLNPLAFDTQYF
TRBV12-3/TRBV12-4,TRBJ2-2,CASSPGQGAYTGELFF
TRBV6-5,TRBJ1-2,CASSLGTGANYGYTF
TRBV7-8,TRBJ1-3,CASSLKQGRGNTIYF
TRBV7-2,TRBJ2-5,CASSIRQVQAETQYF
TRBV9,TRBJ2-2,CASSVSPGELFF
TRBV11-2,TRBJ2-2,CASSLERGPGELFF
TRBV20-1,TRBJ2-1,CSARGARGLQELYNEQFF
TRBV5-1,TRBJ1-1,CASRIGQTISNTEAFF
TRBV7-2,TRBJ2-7,CASSLDSGTSGRGYEQYF
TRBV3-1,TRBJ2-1,CASDGTGGDEQFF
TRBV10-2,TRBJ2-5,CASLGLFQETQYF
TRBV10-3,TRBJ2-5,CAISRDSKETQYF
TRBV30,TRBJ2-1,CAWSRDHASNNEQFF
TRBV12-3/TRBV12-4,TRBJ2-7,CASSARDRGREQYF
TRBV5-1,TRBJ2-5,CASSPGQGETQYF
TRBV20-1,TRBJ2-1,CSARSGTYNEQFF
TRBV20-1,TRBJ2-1,CSARGPGGNEQFF
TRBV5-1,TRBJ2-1,CASSPGAEYNEQFF
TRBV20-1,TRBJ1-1,CSARPQGGSTEAFF
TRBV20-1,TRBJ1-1,CSARDGGDSTEAFF
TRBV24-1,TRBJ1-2,CATSEGYYGYTF
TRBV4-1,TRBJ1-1,CASSQDLKLTEAFF
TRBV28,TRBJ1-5,CASLKGMGQPQHF
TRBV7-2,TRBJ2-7,CASSLVAGEGYEQYF
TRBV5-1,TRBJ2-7,CASTSQGAKYEQYF
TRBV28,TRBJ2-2,CASSYIQGGGELFF
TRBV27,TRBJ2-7,CASSPSPESSYEQYF
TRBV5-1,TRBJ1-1,CASSLDQGTAEAFF
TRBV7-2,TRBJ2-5,CASSLQGAQETQYF
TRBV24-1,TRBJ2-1,CATSDFERGGNEQFF
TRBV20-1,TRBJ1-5,CSAPDPQGDQPQHF
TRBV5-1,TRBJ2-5,CASSLRPAQETQYF
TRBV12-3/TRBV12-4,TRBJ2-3,CASSLSGLSTDTQYF
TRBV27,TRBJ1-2,CASSLGGWSGYTF
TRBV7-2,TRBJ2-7,CASSPGLSYEQYF
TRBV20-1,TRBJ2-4,CSAISGIAKNIQYF
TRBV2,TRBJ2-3,CADGVGGSTDTQYF
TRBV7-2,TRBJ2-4,CASSFRGVAKNIQYF
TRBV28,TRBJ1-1,CASSPQRLSEAFF
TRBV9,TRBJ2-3,CASSVGDPTDTQYF
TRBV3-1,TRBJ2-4,CASSVSQDGAAKNIQYF
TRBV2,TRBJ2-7,CASDKGVGKGSYEQYF
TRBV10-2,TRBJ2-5,CASLGGNPTQYF
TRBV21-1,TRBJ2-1,CASSNWACSYNEQFF
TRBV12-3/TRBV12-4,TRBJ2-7,CASSWTGVSLAYEQYF